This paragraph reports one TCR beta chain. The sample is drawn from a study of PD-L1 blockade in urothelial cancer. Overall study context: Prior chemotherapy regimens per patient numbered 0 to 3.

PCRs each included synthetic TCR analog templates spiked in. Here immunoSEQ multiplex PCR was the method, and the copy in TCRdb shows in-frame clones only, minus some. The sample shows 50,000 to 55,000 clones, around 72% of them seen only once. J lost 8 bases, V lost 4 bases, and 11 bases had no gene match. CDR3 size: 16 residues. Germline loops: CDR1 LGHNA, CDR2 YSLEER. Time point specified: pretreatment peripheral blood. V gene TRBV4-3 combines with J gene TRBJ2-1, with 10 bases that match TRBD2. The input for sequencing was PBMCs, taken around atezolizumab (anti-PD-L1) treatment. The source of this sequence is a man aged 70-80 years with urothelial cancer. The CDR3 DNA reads TGCGCCAGCAGCCCGGGACTAGCGACCCCTGTGGATGAGCAGTTCTTC. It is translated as CASSPGLATPVDEQFF.